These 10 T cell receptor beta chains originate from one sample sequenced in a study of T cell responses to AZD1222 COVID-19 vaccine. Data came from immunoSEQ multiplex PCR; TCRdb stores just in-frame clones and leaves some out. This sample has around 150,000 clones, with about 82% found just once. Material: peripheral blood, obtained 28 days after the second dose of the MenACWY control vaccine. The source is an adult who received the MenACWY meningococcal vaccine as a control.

In nucleotides, the CDR3 is TGTGCCAGCAGTTATCTACAGAACTATGGCTACACCTTC. This gives the protein CASSYLQNYGYTF. The chain joins TRBV6-2 or TRBV6-3 to TRBJ1-2; no reliable D call. This CDR3 has 13 amino acids. Trimming shortened V by 3 bases and J by 2 bases, and 7 bases separated the two germline ends. CDR1 and CDR2 from the germline V gene are MNHEY and SVGEGT.

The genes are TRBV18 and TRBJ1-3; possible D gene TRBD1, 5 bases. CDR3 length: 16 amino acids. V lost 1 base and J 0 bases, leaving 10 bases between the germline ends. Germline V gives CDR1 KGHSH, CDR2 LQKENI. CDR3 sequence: CASSPRQGDSGNTIYF. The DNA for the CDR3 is TGTGCCAGCTCACCACGGCAGGGAGACTCTGGAAACACCATATATTTT. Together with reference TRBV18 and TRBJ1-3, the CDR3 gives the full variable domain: NAGVMQNPRHLVRRRGQEARLRCSPMKGHSHVYWYRQLPEEGLKFMVYLQKENIIDESGMPKERFSAEFPKEGPSILRIQQVVRGDSAAYFCASSPRQGDSGNTIYFGEGSWLTVV.

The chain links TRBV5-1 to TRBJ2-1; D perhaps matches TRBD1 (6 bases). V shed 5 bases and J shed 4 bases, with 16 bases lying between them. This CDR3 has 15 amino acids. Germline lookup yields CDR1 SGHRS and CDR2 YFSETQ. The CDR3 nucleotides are TGCGCCAGCAGGGTGGACAGCCGGGATTACAATGAGCAGTTCTTC. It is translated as CASRVDSRDYNEQFF. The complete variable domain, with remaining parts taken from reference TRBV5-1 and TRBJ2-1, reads KAGVTQTPRYLIKTRGQQVTLSCSPISGHRSVSWYQQTPGQGLQFLFEYFSETQRNKGNFPGRFSGRQFSNSRSEMNVSTLELGDSALYLCASRVDSRDYNEQFFGPGTRLTVL.

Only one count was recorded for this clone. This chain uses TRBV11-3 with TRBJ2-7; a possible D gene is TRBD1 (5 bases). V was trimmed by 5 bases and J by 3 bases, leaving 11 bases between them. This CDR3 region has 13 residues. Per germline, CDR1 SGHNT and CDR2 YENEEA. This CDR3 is CASSRRQIYEQYV. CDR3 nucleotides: TGTGCCAGCAGCCGCAGACAGATCTACGAGCAGTACGTC.

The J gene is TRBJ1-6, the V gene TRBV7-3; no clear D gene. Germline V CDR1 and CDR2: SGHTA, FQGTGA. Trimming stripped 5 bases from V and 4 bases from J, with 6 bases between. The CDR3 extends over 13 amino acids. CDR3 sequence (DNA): TGTGCCAGCAGCCGGGTTTATAATTCACCCCTCCACTTT. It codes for CASSRVYNSPLHF.

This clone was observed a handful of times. CDR3 DNA sequence: TGTGCCAGCTCACCGGACAGGGTCCTCTACGAGCAGTACTTC. Protein: CASSPDRVLYEQYF. V usage is TRBV18 and J usage is TRBJ2-7; 8 bases map to TRBD1. V was pared by 3 bases and J by 3 bases, with 4 bases of the junction left unmatched. This CDR3 spans 14 amino acids. Germline V gene data show CDR1 as KGHSH and CDR2 as LQKENI.

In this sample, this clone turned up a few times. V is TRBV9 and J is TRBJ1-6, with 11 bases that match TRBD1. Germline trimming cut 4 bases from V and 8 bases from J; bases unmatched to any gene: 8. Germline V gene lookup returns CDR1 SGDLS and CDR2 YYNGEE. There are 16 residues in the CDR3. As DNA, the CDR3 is TGTGCCAGCAGCTTACAACCGGGACAGGGGGATTCACCCCTCCACTTT. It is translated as CASSLQPGQGDSPLHF.

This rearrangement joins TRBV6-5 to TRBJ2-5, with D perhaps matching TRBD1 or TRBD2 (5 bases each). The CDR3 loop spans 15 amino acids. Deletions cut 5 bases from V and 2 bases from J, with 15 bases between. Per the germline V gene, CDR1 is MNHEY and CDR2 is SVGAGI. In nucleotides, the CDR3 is TGTGCCAGCAGTCCGACAGCGGACCCTCAAGAGACCCAGTACTTC. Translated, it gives CASSPTADPQETQYF.

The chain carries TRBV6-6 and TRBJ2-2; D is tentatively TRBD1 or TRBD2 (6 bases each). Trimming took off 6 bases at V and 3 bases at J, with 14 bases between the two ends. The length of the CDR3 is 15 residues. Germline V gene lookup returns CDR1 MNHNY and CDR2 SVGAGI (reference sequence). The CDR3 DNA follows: TGTGCCAGCAGCGAACGGGGGCCATACACCGGGGAGCTGTTTTTT. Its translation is CASSERGPYTGELFF.

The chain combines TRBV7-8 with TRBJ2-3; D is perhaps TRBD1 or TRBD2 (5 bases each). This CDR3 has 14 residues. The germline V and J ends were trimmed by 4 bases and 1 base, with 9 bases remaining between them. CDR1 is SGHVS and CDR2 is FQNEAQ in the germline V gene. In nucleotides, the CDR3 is TGTGCCAGCAGCTGGTCGGGACGCACAGATACGCAGTATTTT. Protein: CASSWSGRTDTQYF.